Presented here are 15 T cell receptor beta chains from one specimen sequenced in a study of blood T cells in healthy people across ages. A sample-barcoded 5' primer and a J-beta primer mix were used in a second PCR of about 7 to 11 cycles. TCRdb ran MiXCR on the 5' RACE reads and lists one entry per CDR3 protein. Of fewer than 1.5 million distinct CDR3 sequences in the sample, around 39% were seen once. The specimen sequenced was blood. These receptor sequences come from a woman younger than 30 in good health.

This clonotype occurred a few times. The chain recombines TRBV6-1 with TRBJ2-3; D remains ambiguous. Trimming pared 11 bases from V and 0 bases from J, leaving 12 bases between. Germline CDR1 and CDR2: MNHNS and SASEGT. This CDR3 contains 13 residues. The CDR3 sequence is CAGTIASTDTQYF. CDR3 DNA sequence: TGTGCCGGCACCATCGCTAGCACAGATACGCAGTATTTT.

J is TRBJ2-1 and V is TRBV28; 7 bases agree with TRBD1. This CDR3 region has 14 residues. Germline V CDR1 and CDR2: MDHEN, SYDVKM. J lost 9 bases, V lost 8 bases, and 13 bases had no gene match. This CDR3 is CASGAQGPRTEQFF. The CDR3 DNA is TGTGCCAGCGGTGCACAGGGGCCTAGGACTGAGCAGTTCTTC. Full variable domain (remainder filled in from reference TRBV28 and TRBJ2-1): DVKVTQSSRYLVKRTGEKVFLECVQDMDHENMFWYRQDPGLGLRLIYFSYDVKMKEKGDIPEGYSVSREKKERFSLILESASTNQTSMYLCASGAQGPRTEQFFGPGTRLTVL.

This clonotype was observed a handful of times. The chain uses TRBV20-1 and TRBJ2-5, with D possibly matching TRBD2 (6 bases). CDR1 is DFQATT, CDR2 SNEGSKA, per germline (reference sequence). The CDR3 spans 13 residues. Trimming left V 6 bases short and J 0 bases short, with 11 bases between. CDR3: CSAGLPYQETQYF. CDR3 nucleotide sequence: TGCAGTGCGGGACTCCCGTACCAAGAGACCCAGTACTTC.

This clonotype appeared a few times. This sequence joins TRBV29-1 and TRBJ1-1, with 7 bases identical to TRBD1. CDR3 length equals 12 residues. The junction had 3 bases not matched to a gene; V was cut back by 7 bases and J by 1 base. The germline V gene encodes CDR1 SQVTM and CDR2 ANQGSEA. In nucleotides, the CDR3 is TGCAGCGCGGACAGGTCGAACACTGAAGCTTTCTTT. Residues: CSADRSNTEAFF.

This clonotype was seen a single time. The chain links TRBV6-1 to TRBJ1-4; TRBD1 might be the D (6 bases). The CDR3 totals 16 residues. V was trimmed by 4 bases and J by 0 bases, leaving 12 bases between them. Looked up from germline, CDR1 is MNHNS and CDR2 is SASEGT. CDR3 DNA: TGTGCCAGCAGTGGCCCGGGGACAACAACTAATGAAAAACTGTTTTTT. This encodes CASSGPGTTTNEKLFF.

The chain uses TRBV3-1 and TRBJ1-4, with TRBD1 matching over 9 bases. Germline trimming cut 8 bases from V and 11 bases from J; bases unmatched to any gene: 9. Germline V gives CDR1 LGHDT, CDR2 YNNKEL (reference sequence). This CDR3 contains 13 residues. The CDR3 sequence: CASGDRDIRKLFF. For the CDR3, the DNA is TGTGCCAGCGGGGACAGGGATATAAGGAAACTGTTTTTT.

V is TRBV20-1 and J is TRBJ2-1, with 8 bases that match TRBD2. Germline V gene data show CDR1 as DFQATT and CDR2 as SNEGSKA (reference sequence). This CDR3 is 12 amino acids long. V shed 4 bases, J shed 5 bases, and the junction held 1 base outside the gene matches. CDR3 protein: CSATGRDNEQFF. CDR3 nucleotides: TGCAGTGCTACCGGGAGGGACAATGAGCAGTTCTTC.

The V gene is TRBV20-1, the J gene TRBJ2-3, with D perhaps given as TRBD1 or TRBD2 (5 bases each). V shed 3 bases and J shed 6 bases, with 25 bases lying between them. Per germline, CDR1 DFQATT and CDR2 SNEGSKA (reference sequence). The CDR3 runs to 17 residues. CDR3: CSARGYPGPREVDTQYF. CDR3 nucleotide sequence: TGCAGTGCTAGGGGCTATCCGGGACCTCGAGAAGTGGATACGCAGTATTTT.

This clonotype is a singleton in its sample. The V and J genes are TRBV20-1 and TRBJ2-5; possibly TRBD2 for D (6 bases). Trimming took off 6 bases at V and 1 base at J, with 15 bases between the two ends. CDR1 and CDR2 (germline): DFQATT, SNEGSKA (reference sequence). The CDR3 sequence is 14 residues long. CDR3 nucleotides: TGCAGTGCCAGCGGGTACAGGAGCCAAGAGACCCAGTACTTC. Its translation is CSASGYRSQETQYF.

The V call is TRBV12-3 or TRBV12-4, the J call TRBJ2-7, with D possibly TRBD1 on 5 matching bases. Deletions cut 8 bases from V and 7 bases from J, with 21 bases between. The CDR3 runs 14 residues. Written as DNA, the CDR3 is TGTGCCAGCGCCAGCCAGACAGTTTACAATGAGCAGTACTTC. Translated: CASASQTVYNEQYF.

The chain couples TRBV5-1 to TRBJ2-1; D is perhaps TRBD1 (5 bases). The J call is in doubt because the DNA end fits TRBJ2-7 better. This CDR3 spans 15 amino acids. Germline V gene sequence: CDR1 SGHRS, CDR2 YFSETQ. The CDR3: CASSLVRDVYNEQYF. CDR3 bases: TGCGCCAGCAGCTTGGTCAGGGATGTCTACAATGAGCAGTACTTC.

The table lists this clonotype with a count of one. This chain uses TRBV25-1 with TRBJ1-5; weak D call: TRBD1 (6 bases). The ends were cut back, 8 bases at V and 7 bases at J, with 15 bases in the middle. This CDR3 comprises 13 residues. CDR1 MGHDK and CDR2 SYGVNS come from the germline V gene. CDR3 nucleotide sequence: TGTGCCAGCCTTGGGGGGGCAGGCCAGCCCCAGCATTTT. Translation gives CASLGGAGQPQHF.

V and J are TRBV6-6 and TRBJ1-1; maybe TRBD1 (5 bases). The ends were cut back, 2 bases at V and 0 bases at J, with 13 bases in the middle. The germline V gene encodes CDR1 MNHNY and CDR2 SVGAGI (reference sequence). The CDR3 spans 16 residues. The CDR3 loop is CASSYGRGLMNTEAFF. The CDR3, as DNA: TGTGCCAGCAGTTACGGCCGGGGGTTGATGAACACTGAAGCTTTCTTT.

The chain joins TRBV4-1 to TRBJ1-4, with no clear D. V was shortened by 8 bases and J by 7 bases, with 17 bases between the two germline ends. The CDR3 has 14 residues. Germline CDR1 reads MGHRA; CDR2 reads YSYEKL. CDR3 region: CASRLTSHAEKLFF. Here the CDR3 DNA reads TGCGCCAGCCGGTTGACATCCCACGCTGAAAAACTGTTTTTT.

This clonotype was counted only a few times. The gene calls are TRBV10-3 and TRBJ2-3, with D possibly called TRBD1 or TRBD2 (7 bases each). Deletions cut 11 bases from V and 2 bases from J, with 17 bases between. Germline V gives CDR1 ENHRY, CDR2 SYGVKD. This CDR3 has 14 residues. The CDR3 region is CASEGAGATDTQYF. CDR3 DNA: TGTGCCTCCGAGGGGGCGGGAGCCACAGATACGCAGTATTTT.